Below, one TCR beta chain is given with its context. Germline V gives CDR1 MDHEN, CDR2 SYDVKM. The ends lost 6 bases at V and 4 bases at J; junction bases unmatched: 14. The CDR3 runs 17 residues. The data derive from a study of blood T cell repertoires in COVID-19. Original methodology: Estimation of nucleated cell counts was performed using reference gene primer amplification. Some clones are missing from TCRdb's copy, which holds only in-frame ones; the method was immunoSEQ multiplex PCR. V, J and clone size were drawn from that table, and D and trimming were deduced from the DNA. Of 55,000 to 75,000 clones in the sample, around 80% were seen once.

This clonotype was obtained from a human donor in a cohort sampled during active COVID-19. The V and J genes are TRBV28 and TRBJ2-3; 9 bases fit TRBD1. The sample consisted of peripheral blood. The CDR3: CASRGELGTGFPDTQYF. The DNA for the CDR3 is TGTGCCAGCAGGGGGGAGCTGGGGACAGGGTTTCCAGATACGCAGTATTTT.